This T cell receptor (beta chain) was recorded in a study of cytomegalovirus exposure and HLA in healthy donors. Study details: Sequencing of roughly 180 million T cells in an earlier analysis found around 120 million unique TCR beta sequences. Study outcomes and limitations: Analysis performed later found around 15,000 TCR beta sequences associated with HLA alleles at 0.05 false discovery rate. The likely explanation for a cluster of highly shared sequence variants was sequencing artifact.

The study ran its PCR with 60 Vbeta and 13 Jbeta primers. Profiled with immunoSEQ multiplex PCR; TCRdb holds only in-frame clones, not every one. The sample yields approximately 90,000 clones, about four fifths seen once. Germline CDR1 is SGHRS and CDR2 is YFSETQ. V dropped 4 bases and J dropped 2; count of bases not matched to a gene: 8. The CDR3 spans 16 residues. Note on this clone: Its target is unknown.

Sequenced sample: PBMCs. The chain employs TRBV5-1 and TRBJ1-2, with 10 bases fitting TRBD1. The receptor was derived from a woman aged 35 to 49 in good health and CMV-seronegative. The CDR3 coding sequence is TGCGCCAGCAGCCCCGACAGGGGGCTTAAGAACTATGGCTACACCTTC. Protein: CASSPDRGLKNYGYTF.